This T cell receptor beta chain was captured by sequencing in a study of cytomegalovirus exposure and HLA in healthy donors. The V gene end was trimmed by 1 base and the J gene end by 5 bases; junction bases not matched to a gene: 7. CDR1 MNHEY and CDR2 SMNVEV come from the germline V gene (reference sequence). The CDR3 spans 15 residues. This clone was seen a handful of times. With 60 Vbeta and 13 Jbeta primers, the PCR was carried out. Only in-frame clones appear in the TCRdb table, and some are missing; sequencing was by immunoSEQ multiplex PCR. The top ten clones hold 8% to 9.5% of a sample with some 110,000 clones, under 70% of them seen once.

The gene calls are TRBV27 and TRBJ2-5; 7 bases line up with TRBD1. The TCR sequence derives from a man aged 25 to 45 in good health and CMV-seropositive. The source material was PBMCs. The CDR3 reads CASSLLGGLGETQYF. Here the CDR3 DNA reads TGTGCCAGCAGTTTATTAGGGGGCTTGGGGGAGACCCAGTACTTC.